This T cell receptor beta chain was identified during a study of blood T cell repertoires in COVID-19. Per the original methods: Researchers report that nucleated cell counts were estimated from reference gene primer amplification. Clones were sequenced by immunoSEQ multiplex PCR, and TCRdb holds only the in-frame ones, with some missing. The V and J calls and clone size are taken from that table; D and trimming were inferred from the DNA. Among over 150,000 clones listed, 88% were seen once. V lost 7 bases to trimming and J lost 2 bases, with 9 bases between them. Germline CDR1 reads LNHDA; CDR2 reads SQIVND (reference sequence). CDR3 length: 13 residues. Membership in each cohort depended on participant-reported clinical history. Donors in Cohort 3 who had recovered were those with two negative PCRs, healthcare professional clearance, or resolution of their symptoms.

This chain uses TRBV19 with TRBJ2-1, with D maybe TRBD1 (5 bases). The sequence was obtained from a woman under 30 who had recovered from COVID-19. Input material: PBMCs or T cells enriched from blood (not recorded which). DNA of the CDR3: TGTGCCAGTACAGGGCTGACCTACAATGAGCAGTTCTTC. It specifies CASTGLTYNEQFF.